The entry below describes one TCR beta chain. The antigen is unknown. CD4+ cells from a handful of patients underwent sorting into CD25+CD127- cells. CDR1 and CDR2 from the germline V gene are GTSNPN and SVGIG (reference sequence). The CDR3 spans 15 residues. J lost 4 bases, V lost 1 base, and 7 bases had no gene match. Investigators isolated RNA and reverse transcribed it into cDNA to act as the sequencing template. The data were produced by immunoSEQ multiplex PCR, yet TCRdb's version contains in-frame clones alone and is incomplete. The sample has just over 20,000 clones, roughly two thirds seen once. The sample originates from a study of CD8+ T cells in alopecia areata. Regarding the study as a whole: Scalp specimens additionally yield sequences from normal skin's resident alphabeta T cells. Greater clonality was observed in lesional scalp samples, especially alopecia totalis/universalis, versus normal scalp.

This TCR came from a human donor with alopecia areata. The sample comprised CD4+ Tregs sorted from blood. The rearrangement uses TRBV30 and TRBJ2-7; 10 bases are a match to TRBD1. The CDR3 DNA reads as TGTGCCTGGAGTGGCGGGACAGGGGCCCTTTACGAGCAGTACTTC. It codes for CAWSGGTGALYEQYF.